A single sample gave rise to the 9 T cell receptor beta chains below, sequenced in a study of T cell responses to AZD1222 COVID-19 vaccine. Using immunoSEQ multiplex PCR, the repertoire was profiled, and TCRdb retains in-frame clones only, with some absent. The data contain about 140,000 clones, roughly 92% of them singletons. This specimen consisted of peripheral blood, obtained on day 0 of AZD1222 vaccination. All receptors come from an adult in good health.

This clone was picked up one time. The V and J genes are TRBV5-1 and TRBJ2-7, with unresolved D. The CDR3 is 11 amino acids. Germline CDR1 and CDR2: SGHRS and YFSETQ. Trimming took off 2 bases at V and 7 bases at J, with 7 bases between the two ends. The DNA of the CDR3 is TGCGCCAGCAGCTTCCCTGGGGAGCAGTACTTC. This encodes CASSFPGEQYF.

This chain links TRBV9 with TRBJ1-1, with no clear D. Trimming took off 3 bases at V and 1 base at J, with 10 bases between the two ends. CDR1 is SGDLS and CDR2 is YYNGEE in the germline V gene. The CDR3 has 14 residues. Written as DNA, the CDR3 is TGTGCCAGCAGCGCTAACTCCAAGAACACTGAAGCTTTCTTT. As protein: CASSANSKNTEAFF.

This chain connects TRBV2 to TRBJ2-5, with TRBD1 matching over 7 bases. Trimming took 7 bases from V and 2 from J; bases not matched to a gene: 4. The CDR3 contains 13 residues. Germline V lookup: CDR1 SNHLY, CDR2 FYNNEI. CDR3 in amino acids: CASIGTEQETQYF. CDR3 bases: TGTGCCAGCATAGGGACAGAGCAAGAGACCCAGTACTTC.

The CDR3 region is CASGGDRAQPQHF. CDR3 DNA: TGTGCCAGTGGGGGCGACAGGGCTCAGCCCCAGCATTTT. The chain combines TRBV2 with TRBJ1-5; 7 bases are shared with TRBD1. Germline values: CDR1 SNHLY, CDR2 FYNNEI. V lost 9 bases, J lost 6 bases, and 8 bases stayed unmatched. This CDR3 is built from 13 residues.

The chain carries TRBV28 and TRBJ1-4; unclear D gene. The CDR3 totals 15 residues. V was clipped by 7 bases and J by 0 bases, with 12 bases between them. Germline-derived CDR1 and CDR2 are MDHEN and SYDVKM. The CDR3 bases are TGTGCCAGCAACCCTGGCGGGGCAACTAATGAAAAACTGTTTTTT. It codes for CASNPGGATNEKLFF.

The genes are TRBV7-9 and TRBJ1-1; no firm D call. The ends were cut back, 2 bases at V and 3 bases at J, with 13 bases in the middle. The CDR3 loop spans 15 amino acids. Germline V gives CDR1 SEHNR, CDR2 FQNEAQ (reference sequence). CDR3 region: CASSLNRLGDTEAFF. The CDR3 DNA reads TGTGCCAGCAGCTTAAATCGGCTCGGGGACACTGAAGCTTTCTTT.

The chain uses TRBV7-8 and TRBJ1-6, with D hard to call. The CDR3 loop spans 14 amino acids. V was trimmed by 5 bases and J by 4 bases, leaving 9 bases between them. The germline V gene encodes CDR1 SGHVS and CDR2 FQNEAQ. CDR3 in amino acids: CASSQRPYNSPLHF. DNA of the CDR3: TGTGCCAGCAGCCAGAGGCCTTATAATTCACCCCTCCACTTT.

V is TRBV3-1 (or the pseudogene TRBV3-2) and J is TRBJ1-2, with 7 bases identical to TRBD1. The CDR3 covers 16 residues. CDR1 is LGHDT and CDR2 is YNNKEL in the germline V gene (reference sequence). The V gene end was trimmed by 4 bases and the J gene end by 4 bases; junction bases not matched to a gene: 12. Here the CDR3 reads CASSLRDSRNSYGYTF. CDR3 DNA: TGTGCCAGCAGCCTTCGGGACAGCAGGAATTCCTATGGCTACACCTTC.

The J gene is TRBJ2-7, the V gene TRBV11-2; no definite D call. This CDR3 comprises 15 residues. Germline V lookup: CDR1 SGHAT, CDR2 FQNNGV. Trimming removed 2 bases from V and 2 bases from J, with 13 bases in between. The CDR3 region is CASSLRSPGPYEQYF. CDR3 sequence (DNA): TGTGCCAGCAGCTTAAGAAGCCCAGGTCCCTACGAGCAGTACTTC.